This is a list of T cell receptor beta chains from one sample in a study of vaccination and CD4 T cells after COVID-19. Their specific antigens are unknown. TCRdb fed the PCR reads into MiXCR, producing one record per CDR3 protein. The sample contains roughly 14,000 distinct CDR3 sequences, approximately 39% of which appear only once. The sequenced sample was CD4+ T cells from blood, cultured in vitro, obtained before SARS-CoV-2 vaccination. The origin of the receptors is a human donor who had recovered from COVID-19. CDR3s include the opening cysteine and the closing phenylalanine or tryptophan. A D gene is named only where the DNA matches it firmly. Where a row states a size, it is once, few, many or the class of an expanded clone; other rows omit it.

d_call	clone_size	j_call	v_call	cdr3_nt	cdr3_aa
NA	NA	TRBJ1-5	TRBV20-1	TGCAGTGCTAGTACCGGGGGACTCAAAATAAATCAGCCCCAGCATTTT	CSASTGGLKINQPQHF
NA	NA	TRBJ2-2	TRBV7-2	TGTGCCAGCAGCTCCTCTTTTAGCGGAGGCACCGGGGAGCTGTTTTTT	CASSSSFSGGTGELFF
NA	few	TRBJ1-1	TRBV6-1	TGTGCCAGCAGTGAAGTTCGTGAAGCTTTCTTT	CASSEVREAFF
NA	NA	TRBJ2-1	TRBV20-1	TGCAGTGCTAAAGCTGGACATCTAAAGAAGTTCTTC	CSAKAGHLKKFF
NA	NA	TRBJ1-1	TRBV19	TGTGCCAGTAGTACGACAGGGAACACTGAAGCTTTCTTT	CASSTTGNTEAFF
TRBD1	medium-sized	TRBJ1-1	TRBV20-1	TGCAGTGCCCTGGGGCAGGGGGTTCTGTTCAGTGAAGCTTTCTTT	CSALGQGVLFSEAFF
NA	NA	TRBJ2-7	TRBV6-2/TRBV6-3	TGTGCCAGCAGTTACGGGGACGTTCCCTACGAGCAGTACTTC	CASSYGDVPYEQYF
NA	medium-sized	TRBJ1-2	TRBV11-3	TGTGCCAGCAGCTTAGAGGGCAGGGACGGGAACTATGGCTACACCTTC	CASSLEGRDGNYGYTF
NA	NA	TRBJ1-4	TRBV6-1	TGTGCCAGCCGCCGGGACGGATCTAATGAAAAACTGTTTTTT	CASRRDGSNEKLFF
NA	NA	TRBJ1-5	TRBV19	TGTGCCAGTAGTATTCGGGCAGGGGAGGCCAATCAGCCCCAGCATTTT	CASSIRAGEANQPQHF
NA	few	TRBJ1-2	TRBV7-2	TGTGCCAGCAGCCCCAGCGGATATGGCTACACCTTC	CASSPSGYGYTF
NA	few	TRBJ1-5	TRBV6-2/TRBV6-3	TGTGCCAGCAGTTATACCGGGACCTGGGAACAGCCCCAGCATTTT	CASSYTGTWEQPQHF
NA	NA	TRBJ1-5	TRBV28	TGTGCCAGTATAAAAACACTTCGGGCACCAAGATACAATCAGCCCCAGCATTTT	CASIKTLRAPRYNQPQHF
TRBD2	NA	TRBJ2-7	TRBV6-2/TRBV6-3	TGTGCCAGCAGGGGGGGGTGGGGCAGTCTCTACGAGCAGTACTTC	CASRGGWGSLYEQYF
NA	NA	TRBJ1-6	TRBV6-5	TGTGCCAGCAGTTACTCGGGCAGGGAATCACCCCTCCGCTTT	CASSYSGRESPLRF
TRBD2	NA	TRBJ2-1	TRBV7-3	TGTGCCAGCAGCCCAGGAGGACTAGCGAGGGATGAGCAGTTCTTC	CASSPGGLARDEQFF
NA	few	TRBJ2-6	TRBV24-1	TGTGCCACCAGCTATACAGGACGCAGCTCTGGGGCCAACGTCCTGACTTTC	CATSYTGRSSGANVLTF
NA	NA	TRBJ1-1	TRBV10-2	TGCGCCAGCAGCCCCAGGGGAACTGAAGCTTTCTTT	CASSPRGTEAFF
NA	NA	TRBJ2-3	TRBV19	TGTGCCAGTAGAACACCGGGACTCAGAAGAGATACGCAGTATTTT	CASRTPGLRRDTQYF
NA	NA	TRBJ1-1	TRBV7-9	TGTGCCAGCAGCTTAGTTCTGCGGCGGACACCGTCCCCCAGCACTGAAGCTTTCTTT	CASSLVLRRTPSPSTEAFF
NA	few	TRBJ1-5	TRBV6-1	TGTGCCAGCAGTGAACCGCCCCGCAGCTCCGATCAGCCCCAGCATTTT	CASSEPPRSSDQPQHF
TRBD1	NA	TRBJ1-2	TRBV7-2	TGTGCCAGCAGCGTGCGGACAGGGGACACAATCTATGGCTACACCTTC	CASSVRTGDTIYGYTF
NA	NA	TRBJ1-1	TRBV5-1	TGCGCCAGCAGCTTGGCCGGGGGGGGATTGAACACTGAAGCTTTCTTT	CASSLAGGGLNTEAFF
NA	few	TRBJ2-7	TRBV11-3	TGTGCCAGCAGCGCCGAAACCGCGCGGGGCTCCTACGAGCAGTACTTC	CASSAETARGSYEQYF
TRBD2	NA	TRBJ2-3	TRBV19	TGTGCCAGTAGTTTGCGGGGGGCAGATACGCAGTATTTT	CASSLRGADTQYF
TRBD2	NA	TRBJ2-7	TRBV7-2	TGTGCCAGCAGCTTTGAGGCGGGAGGACCATCCTACGAGCAGTACTTC	CASSFEAGGPSYEQYF
NA	NA	TRBJ1-1	TRBV23-1	TGCGCCAGCAGTCAATCGCTCAGGAACACTGAAGCTTTCTTT	CASSQSLRNTEAFF
NA	few	TRBJ1-5	TRBV6-1	TGTGCCAGCAGTGAAGCGCTTCGATGGGGAAATCAGCCCCAGCATTTT	CASSEALRWGNQPQHF
NA	NA	TRBJ2-2	TRBV9	TGTGCCAGCAGCTTGGACTGGATGAACACCGGGGAGCTGTTTTTT	CASSLDWMNTGELFF
NA	few	TRBJ1-6	TRBV19	TGTGCCAGTATTGCAGGATTGGGATCACCCCTCCACTTT	CASIAGLGSPLHF
NA	NA	TRBJ1-2	TRBV5-1	TGCGCCAGCAGCTATGGACAGTCAGGCTACACCTTC	CASSYGQSGYTF
NA	NA	TRBJ2-5	TRBV19	TGTGCCAGTAGTATAGCGGGGGAGACCCAGTACTTC	CASSIAGETQYF
NA	NA	TRBJ2-7	TRBV20-1	TGCAGTGCTACCGGTAGCTCCTACGAGCAGTACTTC	CSATGSSYEQYF
NA	NA	TRBJ1-6	TRBV18	TGTGCCAGCTCACCACAAGGGGGAGGGGATTCACCCCTCCACTTT	CASSPQGGGDSPLHF
NA	NA	TRBJ2-6	TRBV20-1	TGCAGTGCTAGGAGCTCTGGGGCCAACGTCCTGACTTTC	CSARSSGANVLTF
NA	NA	TRBJ2-7	TRBV7-2	TGTGCCAGCAAGAAGGCTCAAGCTCAGGAGCAGTACTTC	CASKKAQAQEQYF
TRBD1	few	TRBJ1-2	TRBV7-2	TGTGCCAGCAGCTTAAACGGACAGGGACCTAACTATGGCTACACCTTC	CASSLNGQGPNYGYTF
TRBD1	NA	TRBJ2-7	TRBV7-2	TGTGCCAGCAGCCAGGGGGTCTCCTACGAGCAGTGCTTC	CASSQGVSYEQCF
NA	NA	TRBJ2-5	TRBV6-1	TGTGCCAGCAGCCTCGGAGGGGGGAGGGAGACCCAGTACTTC	CASSLGGGRETQYF
NA	NA	TRBJ1-4	TRBV27	TGTGCCAGCAGTTCCCACCGGGGCGGGATGAAGTTTTTT	CASSSHRGGMKFF
NA	NA	TRBJ1-3	TRBV28	TGTGCCAGCAGCCCCCGGGGGGGTGGAAACACCATATATTTT	CASSPRGGGNTIYF
NA	few	TRBJ2-7	TRBV6-2/TRBV6-3	TGTGCCAGCAGCCAGGGGACCTACGAGCAGTACTTC	CASSQGTYEQYF
NA	NA	TRBJ1-1	TRBV5-1	TGCGCCAGCAGTCCCCAGGGGCGAGAGACTGAAGCTTTCTTT	CASSPQGRETEAFF
NA	NA	TRBJ2-1	TRBV24-1	TGTGCCACCAGTGTTCGCAGAGGCTCCTACAATGAGCAGTTCTTC	CATSVRRGSYNEQFF
NA	medium-sized	TRBJ1-2	TRBV20-1	TGCAGTTTCCCCACCAACTATGGCTACACCTTC	CSFPTNYGYTF
NA	NA	TRBJ1-2	TRBV4-1	TGCGCCAGCAGCCAAGTGAGGTTTTCGGACTATGGCTACACCTTC	CASSQVRFSDYGYTF
NA	few	TRBJ1-2	TRBV27	TGTGCCAGCAGTTTATCTGGAAATAACTATGGCTACACCTTC	CASSLSGNNYGYTF